The 11 T cell receptor beta chains below all came from one sample that was sequenced in a study of response to subunit inactivated influenza vaccine. TCRdb re-called the RT-PCR reads with MiXCR, one entry per CDR3 protein. The sample includes about 190,000 distinct CDR3 sequences, 13% to 15% seen only once; the top ten take approximately 27%. Sequenced here: CD8+ T cells sorted from PBMCs, sampled 5 days after vaccination. The receptors stem from a man in his fifties or sixties who received an inactivated influenza vaccine.

J is TRBJ2-2 and V is TRBV5-1; D may correspond to TRBD1 or TRBD2 (5 bases each). This CDR3 is built from 18 residues. Trimming pared 0 bases from V and 4 bases from J, leaving 19 bases between. Germline V gene data show CDR1 as SGHRS and CDR2 as YFSETQ. CDR3 amino acids: CASSLVRGHGYLTGELFF. The CDR3 nucleotides are TGCGCCAGCAGCTTGGTCCGGGGCCACGGTTACCTCACCGGGGAGCTGTTTTTT.

The genes are TRBV6-5 and TRBJ2-3; the D is unclear. Trimming shortened V by 3 bases and J by 1 base, and 8 bases separated the two germline ends. The CDR3 sequence is 14 residues long. Germline loops: CDR1 MNHEY, CDR2 SVGAGI. The CDR3 reads CASSYELRTDTQYF. The CDR3 DNA sequence: TGTGCCAGCAGTTATGAACTCCGCACAGATACGCAGTATTTT.

CDR3 amino acids: CASSPINYGEQYF. Here the CDR3 DNA reads TGCGCCAGCAGCCCGATTAATTACGGCGAGCAGTACTTC. The chain couples TRBV4-1 to TRBJ2-7; D ambiguous. The V gene's germline CDR1 is MGHRA and CDR2 YSYEKL. V was clipped by 4 bases and J by 6 bases, with 13 bases between them. The CDR3 has 13 residues.

This clonotype was recorded many times. The J gene is TRBJ2-1, the V gene TRBV5-1, with TRBD2 matching 9 bases. Germline V lookup: CDR1 SGHRS, CDR2 YFSETQ. This CDR3 has 15 residues. After removal of 3 bases from V and 6 bases from J, the junction contained 7 bases not matched to a gene. The CDR3 DNA reads as TGCGCCAGCAGCTCTACTAGCGGGTTCAGCAATGAGCAGTTCTTC. Translation gives CASSSTSGFSNEQFF.

This clonotype was detected only a few times. V usage is TRBV6-2 or TRBV6-3 and J usage is TRBJ2-1; weak D call: TRBD2 (6 bases). Germline V gene lookup returns CDR1 MNHEY and CDR2 SVGEGT. This CDR3 is built from 17 residues. V lost 2 bases to trimming and J lost 4 bases, with 18 bases between them. CDR3 in amino acids: CASSYPFPSEGYNEQFF. The CDR3 nucleotides are TGTGCCAGCAGTTACCCCTTCCCCTCGGAGGGGTACAATGAGCAGTTCTTC.

For the CDR3, the DNA is TGTGCCAGCAGCTTGACGGGACCGATCACCTACGAGCAGTACTTC. This gives the protein CASSLTGPITYEQYF. The chain joins TRBV11-2 to TRBJ2-7; D assignment may be TRBD1 or TRBD2 (5 bases each). V was trimmed by 3 bases and J by 2 bases, leaving 14 bases between them. This CDR3 contains 15 residues. CDR1 and CDR2 from the germline V gene are SGHAT and FQNNGV. Variable domain in full (rest from reference TRBV11-2 and TRBJ2-7): EAGVAQSPRYKIIEKRQSVAFWCNPISGHATLYWYQQILGQGPKLLIQFQNNGVVDDSQLPKDRFSAERLKGVDSTLKIQPAKLEDSAVYLCASSLTGPITYEQYFGPGTRLTVT.

The rearrangement uses TRBV10-3 and TRBJ2-1; 7 nucleotides agree with TRBD2. CDR1 is ENHRY and CDR2 is SYGVKD in the germline V gene. V lost 2 bases and J lost 7; bases outside the gene matches: 14. This CDR3 has 17 amino acids. DNA for the CDR3: TGTGCCATCAGTGAGGTATTGGGGGGGTTAAGAGCAAATGAGCAGTTCTTC. Encoded protein: CAISEVLGGLRANEQFF.

This clonotype turned up a few times. DNA for the CDR3: TGTGCCAGCCAAACGGGATGGAGACAGACGATCTACGAGCAGTACTTC. As protein: CASQTGWRQTIYEQYF. V usage is TRBV18 and J usage is TRBJ2-7; tentatively, D is TRBD1 or TRBD2 (5 bases each). The CDR3 covers 16 residues. Looked up from germline, CDR1 is KGHSH and CDR2 is LQKENI. With 8 bases removed from V and 3 bases from J, the gap between germline ends came to 23 bases.

The sample holds a few counts of this clonotype. The chain carries TRBV10-1 and TRBJ2-2, with unresolved D. In germline, CDR1 is WNHNN, CDR2 SYGVQD (reference sequence). The CDR3 contains 15 residues. V was cut by 5 bases and J by 2 bases, with 12 bases left in between. The CDR3 spells CASSLGPRNTGELFF. The CDR3 DNA sequence: TGCGCCAGCAGTTTAGGGCCACGAAACACCGGGGAGCTGTTTTTT.

This clonotype was detected ten times or more. The chain has TRBV12-3 or TRBV12-4 and TRBJ2-7; D remains unclear. The V and J ends lost 5 bases and 4 bases respectively, with 9 bases between them. CDR3 length equals 12 residues. This CDR3 reads CASSAVKYEQYF. For the CDR3, the DNA is TGTGCCAGCAGTGCTGTTAAATACGAGCAGTACTTC.

The sample holds a few counts of this clonotype. The chain couples TRBV5-1 to TRBJ2-7, with TRBD2 matching over 13 bases. With 2 bases clipped from V and 0 bases from J, the junction kept 5 bases outside the gene matches. The CDR3 is made up of 17 amino acids. Germline CDR1 is SGHRS and CDR2 is YFSETQ. The CDR3 region is CASSFELAGGPSYEQYF. The CDR3 region has the DNA TGCGCCAGCAGCTTCGAACTAGCGGGAGGGCCCTCCTACGAGCAGTACTTC.